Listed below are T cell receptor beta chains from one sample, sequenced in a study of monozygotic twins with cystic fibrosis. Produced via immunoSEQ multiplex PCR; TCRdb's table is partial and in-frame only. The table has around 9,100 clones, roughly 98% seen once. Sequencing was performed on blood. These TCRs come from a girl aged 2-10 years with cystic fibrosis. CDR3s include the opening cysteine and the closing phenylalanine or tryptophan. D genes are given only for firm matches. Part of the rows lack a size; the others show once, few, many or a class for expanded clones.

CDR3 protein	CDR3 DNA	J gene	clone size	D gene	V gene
CASSQGPWNTEAFF	TGTGCCAGCAGCCAAGGTCCCTGGAACACTGAAGCTTTCTTT	TRBJ1-1	.	.	TRBV28
CASVPLTGQGQGLGSVNYGYTF	TGCGCCAGCGTCCCCCTCACGGGACAGGGACAAGGGCTGGGCTCAGTTAACTATGGCTACACCTTC	TRBJ1-2	once	TRBD1	TRBV10-2
CASSGLAGTDTQYF	TGCGCCAGCAGCGGACTAGCGGGCACAGATACGCAGTATTTT	TRBJ2-3	.	TRBD2	TRBV5-1
CASSILIAGSYNEQFF	TGCGCCAGCAGCATACTTATAGCGGGGTCCTACAATGAGCAGTTCTTC	TRBJ2-1	.	TRBD2	TRBV5-1
CARRDSLSSYNEQFF	TGTGCCAGGCGGGACAGCTTAAGCTCCTACAATGAGCAGTTCTTC	TRBJ2-1	.	.	TRBV19
CASRQEQGYNYGYTF	TGTGCCAGCAGGCAGGAACAGGGGTATAACTATGGCTACACCTTC	TRBJ1-2	.	TRBD1	TRBV6-5
CASSPTGGSFHEQYF	TGTGCCAGCAGCCCAACAGGGGGAAGCTTCCACGAGCAGTACTTC	TRBJ2-7	.	TRBD1	TRBV11-3
CASGGDRASYEQYF	TGTGCCAGCGGAGGGGACAGGGCGTCCTACGAGCAGTACTTC	TRBJ2-7	.	TRBD1	TRBV2
CSVDRAGYTYNEQFF	TGCAGCGTTGACAGGGCGGGATATACCTACAATGAGCAGTTCTTC	TRBJ2-1	.	.	TRBV29-1
CASSHPDRVGDEQYF	TGTGCCAGCAGTCATCCGGACAGGGTAGGGGACGAGCAGTACTTC	TRBJ2-7	.	TRBD1	TRBV28
CASSRPGLQYFEQFF	TGTGCCAGCAGCCGCCCGGGACTCCAATACTTTGAGCAGTTCTTC	TRBJ2-1	.	.	TRBV5-6
CASSPPAGGGSGNQPQHF	TGTGCCAGCAGTCCCCCGGCAGGGGGAGGTTCGGGCAATCAGCCCCAGCATTTT	TRBJ1-5	.	TRBD1	TRBV28
CASSSFPGQPYNEQFF	TGTGCCAGCAGTTCGTTTCCGGGACAGCCCTACAATGAGCAGTTCTTC	TRBJ2-1	.	TRBD1	TRBV27
CAWSHVRAHSGANVLTF	TGTGCCTGGAGTCATGTAAGGGCGCACTCTGGGGCCAACGTCCTGACTTTC	TRBJ2-6	once	.	TRBV30
CASSPLPRSNQPQHF	TGTGCCAGCAGTCCCCTTCCCAGGAGCAATCAGCCCCAGCATTTT	TRBJ1-5	.	.	TRBV27
CASSLSIQETQYF	TGTGCCAGCAGCTTGTCGATACAAGAGACCCAGTACTTC	TRBJ2-5	.	.	TRBV5-4
CASSLSDRPEGETQYF	TGCGCCAGCAGCTTATCGGACAGGCCCGAGGGAGAGACCCAGTACTTC	TRBJ2-5	.	TRBD1	TRBV4-1
CASSIDYRTAKNIQYF	TGTGCCAGTAGTATAGATTATCGGACAGCCAAAAACATTCAGTACTTC	TRBJ2-4	.	.	TRBV19
CASSSTAGTRHEQFF	TGTGCCAGCAGCTCGACGGCAGGGACAAGACATGAGCAGTTCTTC	TRBJ2-1	.	.	TRBV7-3
CASSVDRGLDTEAFF	TGTGCCAGCAGCGTCGACAGGGGTTTAGACACTGAAGCTTTCTTT	TRBJ1-1	.	TRBD1	TRBV9
CASSSPRTRVNYGYTF	TGTGCCAGCAGTTCTCCCCGGACAAGGGTTAACTATGGCTACACCTTC	TRBJ1-2	.	.	TRBV28
CASSAGANTEAFF	TGTGCCAGCAGTGCGGGGGCGAACACTGAAGCTTTCTTT	TRBJ1-1	.	.	TRBV2
CASSLAAGAQYEQYF	TGTGCCAGCAGCTTAGCGGCAGGGGCCCAATACGAGCAGTACTTC	TRBJ2-7	.	.	TRBV7-2
CASSPLVGGEQYF	TGTGCCAGCTCACCACTCGTAGGGGGCGAGCAGTACTTC	TRBJ2-7	.	.	TRBV18
CASSQIGTGGRKLFF	TGCGCCAGCAGCCAAATCGGGACAGGGGGCCGAAAACTGTTTTTT	TRBJ1-4	.	TRBD1	TRBV4-1
CASSEGGHSNQPQHF	TGTGCCAGCAGTGAAGGGGGACATAGCAATCAGCCCCAGCATTTT	TRBJ1-5	.	.	TRBV6-1
CASSLGGDTEQYF	TGCGCCAGCAGCTTGGGCGGGGATACCGAGCAGTACTTC	TRBJ2-7	.	.	TRBV5-1
CASSMKGRSPLYGYTF	TGTGCCAGTAGTATGAAGGGGAGGAGCCCCCTGTATGGCTACACCTTC	TRBJ1-2	.	.	TRBV19
CASSKLQGLQETQYF	TGTGCCAGTAGTAAGTTACAGGGATTACAAGAGACCCAGTACTTC	TRBJ2-5	once	.	TRBV19
CASSQVVQGLPSNQPQHF	TGTGCCAGCAGCCAAGTAGTCCAGGGGCTCCCTAGCAATCAGCCCCAGCATTTT	TRBJ1-5	.	.	TRBV4-2
CASSLAGSSYEQYF	TGTGCCAGCAGCTTAGCGGGTAGCTCCTACGAGCAGTACTTC	TRBJ2-7	.	.	TRBV5-8
CASSLDRGSGNTIYF	TGTGCCAGCAGCTTAGACAGGGGCTCTGGAAACACCATATATTTT	TRBJ1-3	.	TRBD1	TRBV7-2
CSVVGRVDTEAFF	TGCAGCGTTGTTGGCAGGGTAGACACTGAAGCTTTCTTT	TRBJ1-1	.	.	TRBV29-1
CASSPRTGMNTEAFF	TGTGCCAGCAGCCCGCGGACAGGAATGAACACTGAAGCTTTCTTT	TRBJ1-1	.	TRBD1	TRBV7-2
CASSEAEGAGGYTF	TGTGCCAGCAGTGAAGCTGAAGGGGCGGGTGGCTACACCTTC	TRBJ1-2	.	.	TRBV6-1
CASSVSSGQGGTEAFF	TGTGCCAGCAGCGTATCGTCGGGACAGGGAGGCACTGAAGCTTTCTTT	TRBJ1-1	.	TRBD1	TRBV9
CATSALARGSFVNYGYTF	TGTGCCACCAGCGCCCTGGCCAGGGGTTCTTTTGTGAACTATGGCTACACCTTC	TRBJ1-2	.	.	TRBV15
CASSQELGLTVNNEQFF	TGTGCCAGCAGCCAAGAGCTTGGCCTAACAGTCAACAATGAGCAGTTCTTC	TRBJ2-1	.	.	TRBV14
CASSRALVYTGELFF	TGTGCCAGCAGCCGAGCGCTGGTGTACACCGGGGAGCTGTTTTTT	TRBJ2-2	.	.	TRBV14
CASSDQPQHF	TGTGCCAGCAGTGATCAGCCCCAGCATTTT	TRBJ1-5	.	.	TRBV28
CASSPTGTTTYGYTF	TGTGCCAGCAGCCCGACCGGGACCACTACCTATGGCTACACCTTC	TRBJ1-2	once	.	TRBV7-2
CASSSVSAPQGYNEQFF	TGTGCCAGCAGCTCGGTTTCGGCCCCTCAGGGGTACAATGAGCAGTTCTTC	TRBJ2-1	.	.	TRBV7-9
CASSQVGGADGTQYF	TGTGCCAGCTCACAAGTCGGGGGAGCAGATGGGACCCAGTACTTC	TRBJ2-5	.	.	TRBV18
CASSPDRLNGYTF	TGTGCCAGCAGCCCAGACCGGCTTAATGGCTACACCTTC	TRBJ1-2	once	.	TRBV7-9
CASGRGQGNGYTF	TGTGCCAGCGGGCGGGGTCAGGGAAATGGCTACACCTTC	TRBJ1-2	.	.	TRBV21-1
CASSLGHRGLQPQHF	TGTGCCAGCAGTTTAGGGCATAGAGGTCTTCAGCCCCAGCATTTT	TRBJ1-5	.	.	TRBV28
CASSTTGGVDYGYTF	TGTGCCAGTAGTACTACAGGGGGGGTCGACTATGGCTACACCTTC	TRBJ1-2	.	TRBD1	TRBV19
CASSSGQGTNEKLFF	TGTGCCAGCAGCTCGGGACAGGGAACTAATGAAAAACTGTTTTTT	TRBJ1-4	.	TRBD1	TRBV7-8
CASIPRQGALGTDTQYF	TGTGCCAGCATCCCTCGACAGGGGGCGCTGGGGACAGATACGCAGTATTTT	TRBJ2-3	.	TRBD1	TRBV2
CASSPGTGNYGYTF	TGCGCCAGCAGCCCCGGGACGGGGAACTATGGCTACACCTTC	TRBJ1-2	.	.	TRBV4-3
CASSEEGSSYNEQFF	TGCGCCAGCAGTGAGGAGGGTAGCTCCTACAATGAGCAGTTCTTC	TRBJ2-1	once	.	TRBV10-1
CAWSAQVEGAFF	TGTGCCTGGAGTGCCCAGGTCGAGGGAGCTTTCTTT	TRBJ1-1	once	.	TRBV30
CASSILTVGGYNEQFF	TGTGCCAGTAGTATACTTACGGTGGGCGGCTACAATGAGCAGTTCTTC	TRBJ2-1	.	.	TRBV19
CSGRDRPGETQYF	TGCAGCGGCCGGGACAGGCCGGGGGAGACCCAGTACTTC	TRBJ2-5	.	TRBD1	TRBV29-1
CASSIRGDSERLHYGYTF	TGTGCCAGTAGTATACGGGGGGACAGCGAAAGACTTCACTATGGCTACACCTTC	TRBJ1-2	.	TRBD1	TRBV19
CASSLYPSGRENTDTQYF	TGTGCCAGCAGTTTATATCCTAGCGGGAGGGAGAACACAGATACGCAGTATTTT	TRBJ2-3	.	TRBD2	TRBV27
CASSERQGTNQPQHF	TGTGCCAGCAGTGAAAGACAGGGGACCAATCAGCCCCAGCATTTT	TRBJ1-5	.	TRBD1	TRBV6-1
CASSPQRAGTGAYEQYF	TGTGCCAGTAGTCCACAAAGGGCAGGGACTGGAGCCTACGAGCAGTACTTC	TRBJ2-7	.	.	TRBV19
CASSSGGIGNSPLHF	TGTGCCAGCAGTTCGGGCGGCATCGGTAATTCACCCCTCCACTTT	TRBJ1-6	.	.	TRBV27
CASTLQNPAVTGELFF	TGTGCCAGCACTTTACAGAACCCAGCGGTCACCGGGGAGCTGTTTTTT	TRBJ2-2	.	.	TRBV7-8